This T cell receptor (beta chain) came from a study of Tregs in tolerant kidney transplant recipients. Points from the study as a whole: Validation in larger populations is needed because few patients were studied. Biological reproducibility was not directly addressed in this study. In tolerant patients, donor-specific Tregs outgrew total Tregs, suggesting antigen-driven expansion.

The method was immunoSEQ multiplex PCR; TCRdb's version includes in-frame clones alone and lacks a portion of them. This table holds 45,000 to 55,000 clones. From germline, CDR1 is SGHTA and CDR2 FQGNSA. The V and J ends lost 6 bases and 6 bases respectively, with 17 bases between them. The CDR3 loop spans 14 amino acids. As for this clone: Antigen unknown. The CDR3 goes on 3 residues after the read ends, and that part is filled in from the germline J gene.

The chain has TRBV7-2 and TRBJ2-5, with D maybe TRBD2 (5 bases). The specimen comprised CD4+ T cells from blood, sampled before the transplant. The sequence came from a human donor who received a combined kidney and bone marrow transplant. The CDR3 sequence is CASSADSPSKTQYF. The part of the CDR3 DNA that was read is TGTGCCAGCAGTGCGGACTCCCCGTCCAAGACC. Complete variable domain (other parts from reference TRBV7-2 and TRBJ2-5): GAGVSQSPSNKVTEKGKDVELRCDPISGHTALYWYRQSLGQGLEFLIYFQGNSAPDKSGLPSDRFSAERTGGSVSTLTIQRTQQEDSAVYLCASSADSPSKTQYFGPGTRLLVL.